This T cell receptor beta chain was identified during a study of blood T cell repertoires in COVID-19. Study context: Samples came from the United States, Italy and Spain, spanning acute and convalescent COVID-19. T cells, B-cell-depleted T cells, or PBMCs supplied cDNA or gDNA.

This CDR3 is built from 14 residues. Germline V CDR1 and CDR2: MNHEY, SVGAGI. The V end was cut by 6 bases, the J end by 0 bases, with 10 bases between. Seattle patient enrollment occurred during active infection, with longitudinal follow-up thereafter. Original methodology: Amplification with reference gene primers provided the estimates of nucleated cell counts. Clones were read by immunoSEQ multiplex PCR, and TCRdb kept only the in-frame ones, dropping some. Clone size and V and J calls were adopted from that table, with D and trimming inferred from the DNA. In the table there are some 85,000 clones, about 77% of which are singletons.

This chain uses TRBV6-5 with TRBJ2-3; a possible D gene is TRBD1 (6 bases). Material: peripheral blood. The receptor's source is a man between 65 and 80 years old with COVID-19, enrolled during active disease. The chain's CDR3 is CASRTGFSTDTQYF. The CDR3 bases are TGTGCCAGCAGGACAGGCTTTAGCACAGATACGCAGTATTTT.